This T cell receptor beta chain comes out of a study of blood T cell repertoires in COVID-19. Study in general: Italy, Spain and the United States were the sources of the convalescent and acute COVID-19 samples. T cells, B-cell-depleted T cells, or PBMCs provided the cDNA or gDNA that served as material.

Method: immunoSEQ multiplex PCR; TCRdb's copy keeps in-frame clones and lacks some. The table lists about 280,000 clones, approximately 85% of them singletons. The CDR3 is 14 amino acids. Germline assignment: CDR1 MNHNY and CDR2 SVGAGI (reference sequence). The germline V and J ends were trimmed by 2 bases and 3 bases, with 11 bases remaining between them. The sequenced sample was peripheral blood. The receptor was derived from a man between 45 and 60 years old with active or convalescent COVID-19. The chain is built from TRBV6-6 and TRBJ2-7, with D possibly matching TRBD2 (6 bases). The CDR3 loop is CASSYGAGRYEQYF. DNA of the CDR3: TGTGCCAGCAGTTACGGGGCGGGACGCTACGAGCAGTACTTC.